Following are 4 T cell receptor beta chains from one sample sequenced in a study of cytomegalovirus exposure and HLA in healthy donors. PCR used 60 Vbeta primers and 13 Jbeta primers. Assay: immunoSEQ multiplex PCR; the TCRdb copy retains only in-frame clones and omits some. This sample has about 120,000 clones, with 70% to 80% found just once. Sequenced: PBMCs. The receptors stem from a woman aged 25 to 39 in good health and CMV-seropositive.

The genes are TRBV19 and TRBJ1-1; D not certain. Germline V gene sequence: CDR1 LNHDA, CDR2 SQIVND (reference sequence). The germline V and J ends were trimmed by 2 bases and 7 bases, with 11 bases remaining between them. The CDR3 sequence is 13 residues long. The CDR3: CASSILAGYEAFF. In DNA form, the CDR3 reads TGTGCCAGTAGTATATTGGCGGGTTATGAAGCTTTCTTT.

This sequence joins TRBV9 and TRBJ1-1; TRBD1 agrees at 7 bases. CDR1 is SGDLS, CDR2 YYNGEE, per germline. The junction had 6 bases not matched to a gene; V was cut back by 2 bases and J by 5 bases. The length of the CDR3 is 14 residues. The CDR3: CASSVSTGLTEAFF. For the CDR3, the DNA is TGTGCCAGCAGCGTTTCGACAGGGTTAACTGAAGCTTTCTTT.

This chain joins TRBV9 and TRBJ2-5; D unresolved. The CDR3 is 12 residues long. Trimming removed 3 bases from V and 11 bases from J, with 14 bases in between. Germline values: CDR1 SGDLS, CDR2 YYNGEE. This chain's CDR3 is CASSAPLGEQYF. CDR3 in DNA: TGTGCCAGCAGCGCCCCTCTCGGAGAGCAGTACTTC.

The V gene is TRBV15, the J gene TRBJ1-1; a possible D gene is TRBD1 (5 bases). This CDR3 spans 16 amino acids. Germline CDR1 and CDR2: LNHNV and YYDKDF (reference sequence). Trimming cost V 1 base and J 4 bases, with 16 bases left between them. The CDR3 spells CATSRGYGLRGTEAFF. The CDR3 nucleotides are TGTGCCACCAGCAGAGGTTATGGGCTTAGGGGCACTGAAGCTTTCTTT.